This T cell receptor (beta chain) comes out of a study of cytomegalovirus exposure and HLA in healthy donors (dated by TCRdb to about 2017). In terms of the full investigation: According to an earlier analysis of 550 to 750 of the donors, about 170 million T cells yielded roughly 110 million unique TCR beta sequences and 276 Gb of sequence data. Donor age, sex, ethnicity and CMV serostatus were compiled alongside the repertoire data. An earlier analysis of fewer than 750 of the donors used high-throughput TCR beta sequencing to judge whether each TCR beta V gene segment behaved as functional or pseudogenic. In a later genetic analysis, genome-wide SNP genotypes for about three fifths of the 666 donors were used, and that subset was treated as a discovery cohort. Of the 350 to 400 genotyped donors, over 70% fell in the genetic ancestry cluster associated with self-reported Caucasian donors. Class I and class II HLA loci were covered by the typing at four-digit resolution. Rather than using new phenotypic data, the later analysis identified candidate immune exposures from TCR beta sequences and from how often those sequences occurred across donors. Because of strong linkage in the cohort, 5 or 6 DR-DQ haplotypes were treated as single units for association and clustering. The study combined high-throughput TCR immunosequencing, statistical association of individual TCRs with disease status, and machine learning to predict cytomegalovirus infection status. Among roughly 400 genotyped donors of the cohort, an average of approximately 240,000 unique TCR beta nucleotide sequences was sequenced per donor, of which approximately 19% were non-productive. A separate validation cohort of 90 to 150 different subjects was used in addition to the approximately 610-subject first cohort. The number of typed donors differed by locus: 629-630 for A, B, C, DRB1 and DQB1; 500 to 550 for DQA1; some 610 for DPA1; and 450 to 480 for DPB1. To study patterns of TCR occurrence, a later analysis re-analyzed previously published TCR beta repertoires from under 750 donors and added high-resolution HLA genotyping. All discovery cohort repertoires had been generated using a single sequencing platform. The study aimed to test whether signatures of past pathogen exposure could be identified by cataloging public T cell receptors. An early release covering more than 500 HLA-typed donors comprised approximately 300 gigabases of sequencing data and approximately 80 million unique TCR sequences. Using immunosequencing, the study profiled T cell repertoires from 500 to 800 subjects and related those repertoires to cytomegalovirus serostatus. Overall study results and their limits: A later analysis found that most CMV-associated TCR beta chains appeared HLA-restricted, with HLA associations seemingly driven largely by CMV exposure. The earlier analysis of some 560 of the donors excluded about 16 rarely observed V segments, including chromosome 9 orphons, because counts were too low. Correlated functional status among segregating V segments might reflect linkage disequilibrium, but an unknown experimental factor could not be ruled out. The study gave a list of some 150 TCR beta chains associated with cytomegalovirus. The cohort was sequenced for TCR beta chains only, and without alpha or paired-chain data the features that could be detected were limited. Some IMGT-functional V segments, including TRBV6-2 and TRBV6-3, could not be told apart with the 87-base-pair reads, so those segments were excluded. A further reported finding was that TCR beta sequences accurately predicted the HLA-A and HLA-B alleles for most subjects in the first cohort. A few of the identified cytomegalovirus-associated TCR beta chains were confirmed in vitro to be specific for cytomegalovirus antigens. A cluster of highly shared sequence variants was judged likely to represent a technical artifact of the sequencing pipeline. When HLA alleles, especially DR and DQ, strongly co-occurred, attributing TCR associations to individual alleles was difficult. Broadly in line with IMGT annotations, most TCR beta V segments showed up in productive rearrangements about 87% or about 30% of the time in an earlier analysis of roughly 590 of the donors. In a later analysis, HLA-associated TCR beta chains showed more clonal expansion and lower generation probabilities than non-associated chains that were equally common. Because some donors lacked HLA typing at each locus, the association tests relied only on the typed subset. According to a later analysis, parvovirus B19, influenza, CMV and Epstein-Barr virus appeared linked to several top co-occurrence clusters. The presence/absence analyses assumed that sequencing depth was roughly uniform across donors, and that assumption may not be true. An association between a missense DCLRE1C variant and V-gene and J-gene trimming of TCR beta chains was found in a later genetic analysis and replicated in an independent cohort. According to the authors, the approach could potentially be generalized to other disease states and immunological phenotypes. The classifier was reported to diagnose cytomegalovirus status with high specificity and sensitivity in both the original and validation cohorts. Compared with the approximately 600-donor mean, donors in an Asian-associated ancestry cluster had fewer N-insertions in productive TCRs, according to a later genetic analysis. A later analysis found that TCR association rates varied across HLA loci, with DRB1 alleles showing the most associated TCRs and HLA-C alleles the fewest. Most TCR sequences were seen in very few donors, while some public TCRs were found in many individuals. In a later analysis, about 16,000 TCR beta sequences were associated with specific HLA alleles at a false discovery rate of 0.05. The only immune exposure information available for the cohort was CMV serostatus.

The germline V gene specifies SGHTA as CDR1 and FQGNSA as CDR2. The CDR3 has 14 amino acids, counting the end cysteine and phenylalanine. The entry retains the CDR3 DNA only, 42 bases that are in frame from base 1. Trimming costs V 2 bases and J 8 bases, and their ends lie 15 bases apart. This clone occurred a few times. Its specific antigen is unknown. Nothing much larger sits one base from this clone, and base qualities are not available. Library method: the immunoSEQ multiplex PCR assay. A mixture of 60 forward primers for TCR Vbeta segments and 13 reverse primers for TCR Jbeta segments was used in the multiplex PCR. The CDR3 region of rearranged TCR beta genes was amplified from genomic DNA with a multiplex PCR assay. The amplified TCR beta libraries were sequenced on the Illumina HiSeq System as 87-base-pair reads. As for the authors' bioinformatics: In a later analysis, some 80 million unique TCR beta chains were counted across the 500 to 850 repertoires, and around 10 million of these chains were shared by at least two donors. A nearest-neighbor algorithm error-corrected the raw reads and collapsed the reads into unique sequences, merging closely related sequences to remove PCR and sequencing errors. To assign V, D and J gene segments, CDR3 sequences were aligned to IMGT reference sequences. Each retained sequence needed at least a six-nucleotide match to both a V gene segment and a J gene segment. Rearrangements were called productive when the CDR3 lacked stop codons and stayed in frame with V and J; all others were non-productive. Following IMGT convention, CDR3 was defined as the stretch from the second conserved V-encoded cysteine up to the conserved J-encoded phenylalanine. Sequences without an unambiguous match to a single V gene segment were excluded from the earlier analysis of several hundred of the donors. In an earlier analysis of 450 to 700 of the donors, V segments were called functional above 56.7% productive rearrangements and were called segregating when the between-donor standard deviation exceeded 5%. A statistical classification framework was developed to diagnose cytomegalovirus status using the catalog of TCR beta chain sequences. In a later analysis, V and J genes were assigned by comparing TCR nucleotide sequences against IMGT/GENE-DB human TR gene sequences. Using the TCRdist pipeline, a later analysis assigned CDR3 sequences along with most-parsimonious VDJ recombination scenarios. In a later analysis, each TCR beta chain was defined by its CDR3 amino acid sequence together with its V-gene family, and reads without a unique V-gene family were excluded. As a way to deal with suspected cross-contamination and a sequencing artifact, a later analysis dropped under 600 nucleotide sequences that were highly shared and had low generation probability. In a later analysis, a clonal expansion index was calculated for each public chain from normalized within-repertoire ranks of inferred template counts. In a later analysis, generation probabilities were computed with a VDJ recombination model fitted to out-of-frame rearrangements, and the resulting probabilities were checked against IGoR. In a later analysis, hypergeometric tests were used to score TCR-TCR, TCR-HLA and TCR-CMV co-occurrence, with a repertoire-size bias correction applied to TCR pairs. False discovery rates were estimated in a later analysis by permuting HLA or CMV assignments 20 times. In a later analysis, co-occurring TCRs were grouped using DBSCAN, and TCRdist sequence similarity was added for clustering within HLA-allele-positive subsets. Repertoires with fewer than 30,000 or more than 120,000 public chains were left out of co-occurrence clustering, as were four to six repertoires with anomalous nucleotide sharing. TCRdb re-hosts the immuneACCESS table, in-frame sequences only. Its copies lack some clones; in the studies checked, an unresolved V gene accounts for under half of them, and the cause for the rest is not known. The D gene and trimming were derived from the DNA, and the V and J assignments and clone size from that table. For this sample there are about 200,000 clones; roughly 84% appear just once. Of the sample, less than 2% is held by the ten largest clones.

The cohort comprised fewer than 700 healthy bone marrow donors. At the time of sampling, all cohort members were nominally healthy, though unrecorded immune exposures were likely present. The donor was CMV seronegative and was included in the group of about 400 seronegative cohort members. A peripheral blood sample was provided by each donor, and peripheral blood mononuclear cells were used for TCR beta sequencing. The Qiagen DNeasy Blood Extraction Kit was used to extract genomic DNA from the blood cell samples. Specimen: PBMCs. This TCR was recovered from a man aged 50 to 60 in good health and CMV-seronegative. Recombination connected TRBV7-2 to TRBJ1-2; no D segment can be confidently identified. The CDR3 reads CASSLRGPFGGYTF. At the DNA level, the sequence is TGTGCCAGCAGCTTACGCGGCCCGTTTGGCGGCTACACCTTC.